The clone carrying this TCR beta chain was recorded at least ten times. The sample comes from a study of CD8 T cells in ankylosing spondylitis. The V and J ends lost 6 bases and 10 bases respectively, with 16 bases between them. The CDR3 contains 14 residues. In germline, CDR1 is MNHEY, CDR2 SVGAGI. TCRdb reprocessed the 5' RACE reads with MiXCR, giving one entry per CDR3 protein. The table has about 150,000 distinct CDR3 sequences, about a third seen once. This sequence was found in a male donor with ankylosing spondylitis. What was sequenced was synovial fluid, either unsorted or a sorted T cell fraction (not recorded which). The rearrangement uses TRBV6-5 and TRBJ1-6; D uncertain. The CDR3 bases are TGTGCCAGCAGGTCAGCATCGGCTCGATCACCCCTCCACTTT. It codes for CASRSASARSPLHF.